These T cell receptor beta chains were read from a single sample in a study of cytomegalovirus exposure and HLA in healthy donors. Libraries were prepared by immunoSEQ multiplex PCR; TCRdb keeps only in-frame clonotypes and omits some of them. The table shows 130,000 to 150,000 clones, with roughly 70% occurring only once. Sequenced: PBMCs. These TCRs come from a man aged 18 to 35 in good health and CMV-seropositive. Both conserved end residues are part of each CDR3. Fields, in order: J gene, V gene, CDR3 protein.

TRBJ2-3 TRBV13 CASARTVGDTQYF
TRBJ1-1 TRBV19 CASSQGIPTEAFF
TRBJ2-1 TRBV7-9 CASSPSGRAYNEQFF
TRBJ1-1 TRBV5-1 CASSPGGTVNTEAFF
TRBJ2-1 TRBV28 CATGLADQDEQFF
TRBJ2-3 TRBV29-1 CSGGGTPRGDTQYF
TRBJ1-5 TRBV28 CATRTGGNSNQPQHF
TRBJ2-1 TRBV19 CASSIGLVAGEAGNEQFF
TRBJ2-1 TRBV4-3 CASSQDPDSLWGNEQFF
TRBJ1-2 TRBV15 CATSRAGELNYGYTF
TRBJ1-1 TRBV7-2 CASSLHGSDTEAFF
TRBJ2-7 TRBV27 CASSFLGLASSYEQYF
TRBJ2-2 TRBV2 CASSGGGGTGELFF
TRBJ2-5 TRBV5-4 CASSLVVGVGETQYF
TRBJ1-5 TRBV7-2 CASSFQTGFSNQPQHF
TRBJ1-1 TRBV18 CASSNQQTVNTEAFF
TRBJ2-3 TRBV5-1 CASSLTSGGSTDTQYF
TRBJ2-3 TRBV28 CASSPGGVTDTQYF
TRBJ2-7 TRBV2 CASRVGGQSYEQYF
TRBJ1-4 TRBV28 CASRSHVRGATNEKLFF